The subject of this entry is one T cell receptor beta chain. Its specificity is unknown. This entry comes from a study of cytomegalovirus exposure and HLA in healthy donors. Study-level background: T cells numbering around 190 million yielded 117 million unique TCR beta sequences in an earlier analysis. Of roughly 400 genotyped donors, roughly 76% grouped in the Caucasian-associated ancestry cluster. Whole-study findings and limits: Rare TCR sequences predominated, though certain public TCRs were found in many donors.

The study ran its PCR with 60 Vbeta and 13 Jbeta primers. The repertoire was sequenced with immunoSEQ multiplex PCR; TCRdb's copy has only in-frame clones and lacks some. The sample contains approximately 130,000 clones, 75% to 90% of which appear only once. This CDR3 is built from 15 residues. Germline values: CDR1 SGHNT, CDR2 YYREEE (reference sequence). The V and J ends lost 4 bases and 2 bases respectively, with 16 bases between them. Despite likely unrecorded immune exposures, the donors were nominally healthy at the time of sampling. The receptor was isolated from a woman aged 30 to 39 in good health and CMV-seropositive. The genes are TRBV5-4 and TRBJ2-7; TRBD1 might be the D (6 bases). The sequencing input was PBMCs. CDR3: CASSTRGGSPYEQYF. The CDR3 coding sequence is TGTGCCAGCAGCACCAGGGGCGGGTCACCCTACGAGCAGTACTTC.